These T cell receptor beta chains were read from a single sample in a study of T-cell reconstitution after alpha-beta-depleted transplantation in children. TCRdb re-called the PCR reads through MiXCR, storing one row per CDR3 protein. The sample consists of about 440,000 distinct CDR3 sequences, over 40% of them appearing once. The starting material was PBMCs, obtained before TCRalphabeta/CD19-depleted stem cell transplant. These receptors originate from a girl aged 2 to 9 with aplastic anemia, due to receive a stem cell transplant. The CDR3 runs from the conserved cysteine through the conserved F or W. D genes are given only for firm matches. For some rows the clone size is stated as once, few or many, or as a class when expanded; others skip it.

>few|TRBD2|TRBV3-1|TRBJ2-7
TGTGCCAGCAGCCAAACCCCCAGGACTAGCGGGGAGGCCCTCTACGAGCAGTACTTC
CASSQTPRTSGEALYEQYF
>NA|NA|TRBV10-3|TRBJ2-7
TGTGCCATCAGTGAAGGTCCCAAATACGAGCAGTACTTC
CAISEGPKYEQYF
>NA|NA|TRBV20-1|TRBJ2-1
TGCAGTGGATCGGAGGGGAACAATGAGCAGTTCTTC
CSGSEGNNEQFF
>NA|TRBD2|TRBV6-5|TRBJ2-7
TGTGCCAGCAGTTCCCAGCGGGGGGGCTCCGCCGAGCAGTACTTC
CASSSQRGGSAEQYF
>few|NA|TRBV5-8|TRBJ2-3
TGTGCCAGCAGCCACCCAGGATCAGATACGCAGTATTTT
CASSHPGSDTQYF
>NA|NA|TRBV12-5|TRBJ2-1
TGTGCTAGTGCCTATTTAGGGGGGTCGTCGAATGAGCAGTTCTTC
CASAYLGGSSNEQFF
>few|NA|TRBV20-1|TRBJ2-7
TGCAGTGCTATACCGACAGGAACCTACGAGCAGTACTTC
CSAIPTGTYEQYF
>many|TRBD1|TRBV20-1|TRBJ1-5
TGCAGTGCTAGAGCCGTCGACAGGGTTCAGCCCCAGCATTTT
CSARAVDRVQPQHF
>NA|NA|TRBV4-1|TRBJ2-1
TGCGCCAGCAGCCAAGAAATTACGGGAAATGGTCTTGAGCAGTTCTTC
CASSQEITGNGLEQFF
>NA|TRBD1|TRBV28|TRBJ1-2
TGTGCCAGCAGTTCTCCGACAGGGATGGGTGGCTACACCTTC
CASSSPTGMGGYTF
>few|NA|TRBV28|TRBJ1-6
TGTGCCACCTTTCGGGGAAGCTCCTATAATTCACCCCTCCACTTT
CATFRGSSYNSPLHF
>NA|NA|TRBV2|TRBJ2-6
TGTGCCAGCAGCGAGTTTGGCCCCTTCTCTGGGGCCAACGTCCTGACTTTC
CASSEFGPFSGANVLTF
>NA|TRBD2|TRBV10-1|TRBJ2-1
TGCGCCAGCAGTCCCCAGAGGACTAGCGTTCGCAATGAGCAGTTCTTC
CASSPQRTSVRNEQFF
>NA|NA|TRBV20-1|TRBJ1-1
TGCAGTGCTAGGGGGACGAGTGTAAACACTGAAGCTTTCTTT
CSARGTSVNTEAFF
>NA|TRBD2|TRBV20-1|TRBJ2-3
TGCAGTGCGCGGACTAGCGGGAAGACAGATACGCAGTATTTT
CSARTSGKTDTQYF
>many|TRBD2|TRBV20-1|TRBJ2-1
TGCAGTGCTAGCGTAAGGGGGGACGGGACTAGCTCCTACAATGAGCAGTTCTTC
CSASVRGDGTSSYNEQFF
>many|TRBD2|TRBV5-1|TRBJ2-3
TGCGCCAGCAGCTGGGGGACTAGCGGCACAGATACGCAGTATTTT
CASSWGTSGTDTQYF
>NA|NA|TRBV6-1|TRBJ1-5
TGTGCCAGCATAAACAGGGCACGCAATCAGCCCCAGCATTTT
CASINRARNQPQHF
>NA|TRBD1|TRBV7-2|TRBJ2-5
TGTGCCAGCAGCTCACCGTCAGGGGGCTCAACGGAGGGGACCCAGTACTTC
CASSSPSGGSTEGTQYF
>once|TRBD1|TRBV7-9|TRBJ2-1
TGTGCCAGCAGCTTGAATGCCGGACAGGGACTCTCCAATGAGCAGTTCTTC
CASSLNAGQGLSNEQFF
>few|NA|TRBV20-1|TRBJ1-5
TGCAGTGCTAGTGGGGATGAGAACAATCAGCCCCAGCATTTT
CSASGDENNQPQHF
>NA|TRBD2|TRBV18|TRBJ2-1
TGTGCCAGCTCACCCACGCCTAGCGGCTACAATGAGCAGTTCTTC
CASSPTPSGYNEQFF
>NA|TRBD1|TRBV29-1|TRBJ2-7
TGCAGCGCCTCCAACAGGGGAGTAGAGCAGTACTTC
CSASNRGVEQYF
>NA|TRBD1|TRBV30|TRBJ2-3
TGTGCCATTTTAACAGGGGGGACAGATACGCAGTATTTT
CAILTGGTDTQYF
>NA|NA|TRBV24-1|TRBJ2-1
TGTGCCACCAGTGATTTTCGCGAGGGTGAGCAGTTCTTC
CATSDFREGEQFF
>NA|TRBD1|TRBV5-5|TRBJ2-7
TGTGCCAGCAGCTTGGCGACAGGGGGTCAGTACGAGCAGTACTTC
CASSLATGGQYEQYF
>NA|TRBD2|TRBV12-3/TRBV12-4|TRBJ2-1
TGTGCCAGCAGGGGTGGGACTAGCTTTTACAGGGATGAGCAGTTCTTC
CASRGGTSFYRDEQFF
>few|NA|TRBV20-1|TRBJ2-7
TGCAGTGCTAGAGATTCGACCACAACCTACGAGCAGTACTTC
CSARDSTTTYEQYF
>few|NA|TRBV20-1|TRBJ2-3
TGCAGTGCTAGGGCACTGGGGGATACGCAGTATTTT
CSARALGDTQYF
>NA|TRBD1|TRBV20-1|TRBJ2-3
TGCAGTGCTTACTCAGGGGGAGCCGATACGCAGTATTTT
CSAYSGGADTQYF
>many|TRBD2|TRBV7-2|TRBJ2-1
TGTGCCAGCAGCTCTAGCGGGAGCCGTGAGCAGTTCTTC
CASSSSGSREQFF
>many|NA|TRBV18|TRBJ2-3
TGTGCCAGCTCACCAGGGGATACGCAGTATTTT
CASSPGDTQYF
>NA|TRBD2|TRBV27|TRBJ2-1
TGTGCCAGCAGTAAGACTAGCGGGAGTATCGATGAGCAGTTCTTC
CASSKTSGSIDEQFF
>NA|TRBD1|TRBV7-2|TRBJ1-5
TGTGCCAGCAGCCCATACACAGGGGTCAATCAGCCCCAGCATTTT
CASSPYTGVNQPQHF
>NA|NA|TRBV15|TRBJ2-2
TGTGCCACCAGCAGAGATTCACCGAACACCGGGGAGCTGTTTTTT
CATSRDSPNTGELFF
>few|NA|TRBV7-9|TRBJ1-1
TGTGCCAGCAGCTTAATGGTTGTGGAGAACACTGAAGCTTTCTTT
CASSLMVVENTEAFF